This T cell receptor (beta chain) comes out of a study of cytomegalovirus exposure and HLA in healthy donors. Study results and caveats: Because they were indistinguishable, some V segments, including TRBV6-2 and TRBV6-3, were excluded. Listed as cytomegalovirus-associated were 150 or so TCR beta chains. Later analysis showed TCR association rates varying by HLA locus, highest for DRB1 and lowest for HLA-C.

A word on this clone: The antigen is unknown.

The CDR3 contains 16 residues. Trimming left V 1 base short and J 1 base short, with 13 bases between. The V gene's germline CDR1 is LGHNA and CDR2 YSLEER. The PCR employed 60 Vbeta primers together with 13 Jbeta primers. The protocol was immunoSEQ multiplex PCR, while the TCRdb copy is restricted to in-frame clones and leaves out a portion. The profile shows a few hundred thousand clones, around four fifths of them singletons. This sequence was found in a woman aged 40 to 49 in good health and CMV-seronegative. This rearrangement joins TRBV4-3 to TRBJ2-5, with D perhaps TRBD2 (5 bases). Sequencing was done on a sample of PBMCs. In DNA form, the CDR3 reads TGCGCCAGCAGCCAAGGGGTGGCCGGGATCCAAGAGACCCAGTACTTC. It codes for CASSQGVAGIQETQYF.